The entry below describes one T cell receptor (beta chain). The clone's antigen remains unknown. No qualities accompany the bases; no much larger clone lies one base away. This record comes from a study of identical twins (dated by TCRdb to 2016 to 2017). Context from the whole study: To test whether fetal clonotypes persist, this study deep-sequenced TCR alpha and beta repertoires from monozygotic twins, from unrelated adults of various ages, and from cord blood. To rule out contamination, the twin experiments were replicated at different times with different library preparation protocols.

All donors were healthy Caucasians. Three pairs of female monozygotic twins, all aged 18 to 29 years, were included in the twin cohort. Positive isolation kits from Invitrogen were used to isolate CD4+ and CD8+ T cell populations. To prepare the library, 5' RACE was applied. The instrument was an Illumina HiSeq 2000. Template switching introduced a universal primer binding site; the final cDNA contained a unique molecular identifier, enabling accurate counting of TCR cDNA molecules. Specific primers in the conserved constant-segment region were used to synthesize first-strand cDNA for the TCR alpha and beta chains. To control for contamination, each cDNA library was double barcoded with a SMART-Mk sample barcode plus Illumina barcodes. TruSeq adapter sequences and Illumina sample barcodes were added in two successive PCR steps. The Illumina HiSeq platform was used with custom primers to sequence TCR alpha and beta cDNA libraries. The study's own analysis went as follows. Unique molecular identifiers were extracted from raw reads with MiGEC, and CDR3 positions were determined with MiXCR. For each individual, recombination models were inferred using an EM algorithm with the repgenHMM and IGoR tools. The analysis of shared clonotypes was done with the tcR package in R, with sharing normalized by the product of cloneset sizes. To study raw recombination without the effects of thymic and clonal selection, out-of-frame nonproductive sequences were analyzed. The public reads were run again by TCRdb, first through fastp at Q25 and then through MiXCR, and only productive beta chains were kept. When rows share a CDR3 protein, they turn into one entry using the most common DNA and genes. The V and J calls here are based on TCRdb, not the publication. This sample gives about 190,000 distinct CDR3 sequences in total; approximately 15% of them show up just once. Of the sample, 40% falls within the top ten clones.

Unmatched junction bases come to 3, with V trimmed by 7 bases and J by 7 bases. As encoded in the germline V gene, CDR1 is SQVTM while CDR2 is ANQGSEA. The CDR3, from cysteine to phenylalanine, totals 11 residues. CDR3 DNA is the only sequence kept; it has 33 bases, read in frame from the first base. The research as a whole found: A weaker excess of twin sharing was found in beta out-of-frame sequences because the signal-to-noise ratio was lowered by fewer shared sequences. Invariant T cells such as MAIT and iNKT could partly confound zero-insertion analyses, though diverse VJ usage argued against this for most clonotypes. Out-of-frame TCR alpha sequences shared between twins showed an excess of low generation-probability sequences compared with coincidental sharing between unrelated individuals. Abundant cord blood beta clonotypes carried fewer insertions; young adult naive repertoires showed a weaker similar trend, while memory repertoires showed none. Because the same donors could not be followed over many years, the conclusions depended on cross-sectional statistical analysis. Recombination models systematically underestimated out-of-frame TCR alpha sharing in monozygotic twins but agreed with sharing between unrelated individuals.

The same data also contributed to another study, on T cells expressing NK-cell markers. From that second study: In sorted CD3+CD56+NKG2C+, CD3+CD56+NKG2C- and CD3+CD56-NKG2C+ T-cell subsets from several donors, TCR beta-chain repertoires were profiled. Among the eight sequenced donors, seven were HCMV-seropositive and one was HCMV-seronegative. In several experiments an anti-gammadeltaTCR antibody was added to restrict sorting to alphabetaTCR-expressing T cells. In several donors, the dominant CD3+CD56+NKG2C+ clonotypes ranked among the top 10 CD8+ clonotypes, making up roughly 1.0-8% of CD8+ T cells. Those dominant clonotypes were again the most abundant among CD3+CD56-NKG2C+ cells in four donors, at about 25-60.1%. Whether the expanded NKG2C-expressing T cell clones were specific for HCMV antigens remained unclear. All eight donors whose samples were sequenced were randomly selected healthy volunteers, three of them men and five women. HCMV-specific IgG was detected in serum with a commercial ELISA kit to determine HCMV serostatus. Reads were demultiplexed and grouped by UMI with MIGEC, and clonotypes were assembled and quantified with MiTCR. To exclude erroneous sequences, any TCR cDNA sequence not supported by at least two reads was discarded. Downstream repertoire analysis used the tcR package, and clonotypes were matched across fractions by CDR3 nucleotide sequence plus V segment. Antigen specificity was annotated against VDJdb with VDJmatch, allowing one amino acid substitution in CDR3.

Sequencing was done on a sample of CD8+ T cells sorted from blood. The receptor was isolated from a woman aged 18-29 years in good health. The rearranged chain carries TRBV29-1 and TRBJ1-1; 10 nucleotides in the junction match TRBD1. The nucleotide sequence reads TGCAGCGAGGGGACAGGGGTTGAAGCTTTCTTT. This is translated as CSEGTGVEAFF.